This is a list of T cell receptor beta chains from one sample in a study of blood T cells in healthy people across ages. TCRdb recomputed calls from the 5' RACE reads with MiXCR, one row per CDR3 protein. The sample has over 600,000 distinct CDR3 sequences, more than 20% seen once. Specimen: blood. These receptors originate from a man between 65 and 79 years old in good health. The CDR3 runs from the conserved cysteine through the conserved F or W. Each record gives: V gene, CDR3 protein.

TRBV6-1 | CASSEDPEEKLFF
TRBV28 | CASSEQGVGQTEAFF
TRBV11-2 | CASSFGVKATKNEQFF
TRBV20-1 | CSARNPLAGGFKSSYEQYF
TRBV7-3 | CASSPLPGIRVKNCFF
TRBV7-2 | CASSFIGKEAFF
TRBV6-5 | CASSSPGTSGRSEQFF
TRBV6-5 | CASSYGPGAMTEAFF
TRBV20-1 | CSASGPLYGYTF
TRBV20-1 | CSTARPSYNEQFF
TRBV12-3/TRBV12-4 | CASSTIKETQYF
TRBV12-3/TRBV12-4 | CASSRDSTTQYF
TRBV12-3/TRBV12-4 | CASSLGQGTLYEQYF
TRBV28 | CASSSGTGGLYEQFF
TRBV18 | CASSRMGEGSYNEQFF
TRBV3-1 | CASSQDPASYLREQYF
TRBV6-1 | CASKTASNTEAFF
TRBV4-1 | CASSPFPSGSTDTQYF
TRBV7-2 | CASSLARGTYNEQFF
TRBV5-1 | CASSYGQGVYEQYF
TRBV20-1 | CSASFSKELYEQYF
TRBV7-2 | CASSPLLSGYTF
TRBV19 | CASKRTPNTDTQYF
TRBV20-1 | CSARLSGRLRETQYF
TRBV18 | CASSPRVDPYNEQFF
TRBV11-1 | CASSLSMSTDTQYF
TRBV14 | CASSHRDLVCPLIYEQYF
TRBV11-2 | CASIPSPGLSSGEQFF
TRBV5-1 | CASSSLTSGSNEQFF
TRBV15 | CATSRGLAAPDTQYF
TRBV11-2 | CASSLGAGNEKLFF
TRBV7-8 | CASSPSPGPSYEQYF
TRBV5-1 | CASSLEGVTPTQYF
TRBV4-2 | CASSQGLASNGQFF
TRBV20-1 | CSASPTSGTYEQYF
TRBV20-1 | CSARDPTSGTSSYEQYF
TRBV20-1 | CSAKGDILDGQETQYF
TRBV2 | CASSGGRAGGVLGYTF
TRBV2 | CASSERTPSLETQYF
TRBV5-1 | CASSLGQAINNSPLHF
TRBV6-2/TRBV6-3 | CASSPGERKNYEQYF
TRBV11-2 | CASSLNEAAFF
TRBV4-1 | CASSPETSGLTDTQYF
TRBV5-1 | CASSLEGARGQPQHF